These 26 T cell receptor beta chains came from one sample sequenced in a study of regulatory T cells in long-lasting Graves disease. Arm-PCR of CDR3 regions with iRepertoire HTBI primers generated TCR beta libraries. TCRdb reprocessed the multiplex PCR reads via MiXCR and lists one record per CDR3 protein. The sample yields 510,000 or so distinct CDR3 sequences, about 12% seen once. Specified time point: newly diagnosed GD, antithyroid drugs for less than 3 months. From PBMCs, RNA was extracted and then used to make the TCR library. Separately, the same data were catalogued under a study of T cells in Graves' hyperthyroidism and ophthalmopathy.

This specimen consisted of peripheral blood mononuclear cells (PBMCs), obtained at new diagnosis, from a patient treated with antithyroid drugs. These receptors came from a woman aged 25-40 years with Graves disease.

The sample holds many counts of this clonotype. The V call is TRBV11-2, the J call TRBJ1-1, with no clear D. Germline CDR1 and CDR2: SGHAT and FQNNGV. Deletions cut 1 base from V and 4 bases from J, with 7 bases between. CDR3 size: 13 residues. The CDR3 region has the DNA TGTGCCAGCAGCTTAGCTGCGAGCACTGAAGCTTTCTTT. This encodes CASSLAASTEAFF.

This clonotype was recorded many times. The chain couples TRBV19 to TRBJ2-5; D assignment may be TRBD1 or TRBD2 (7 bases each). Trimming took 5 bases from V and 9 from J, leaving 19 bases between them. This CDR3 has 14 amino acids. The germline gives CDR1 LNHDA, CDR2 SQIVND (reference sequence). CDR3 bases: TGTGCCAGTAGTCTAAAGACAGGGAGGGAGGCCCAGTACTTC. It is translated as CASSLKTGREAQYF.

Many counts were recorded for this clonotype. This chain joins TRBV10-3 and TRBJ1-3, with D maybe TRBD1 (5 bases). The CDR3 totals 14 residues. V was cut by 10 bases and J by 0 bases, with 13 bases left in between. Germline V CDR1 and CDR2: ENHRY, SYGVKD. CDR3 sequence: CATRVASSGNTIYF. CDR3 DNA: TGTGCCACCAGGGTGGCCTCCTCTGGAAACACCATATATTTT.

This clonotype was recorded at least ten times. This chain joins TRBV6-2 or TRBV6-3 and TRBJ2-1; 7 positions match TRBD2. Germline CDR1 MNHEY, CDR2 SVGEGT. The CDR3 runs 17 residues. Trimming cost V 5 bases and J 6 bases; bases outside gene matches: 16. CDR3 loop: CASSEGTNTYNFNEQFF. The CDR3 DNA is TGTGCCAGCAGTGAAGGGACTAATACCTACAATTTCAATGAGCAGTTCTTC.

This clonotype has at least ten counts. V usage is TRBV2 and J usage is TRBJ2-1; TRBD2 agrees at 10 bases. V lost 7 bases and J lost 6; bases outside the gene matches: 9. Germline CDR1 and CDR2: SNHLY and FYNNEI. The CDR3 has 15 residues. This CDR3 is CASILAGVSSNEQFF. CDR3 DNA sequence: TGTGCCAGCATCCTAGCGGGAGTAAGTTCCAATGAGCAGTTCTTC.

This chain connects TRBV7-2 to TRBJ2-1, with 8 bases lining up with TRBD2. This CDR3 is 16 amino acids long. The V gene's germline CDR1 is SGHTA and CDR2 FQGNSA. Unmatched junction bases numbered 7, after V lost 5 bases and J lost 1 base. DNA for the CDR3: TGTGCCAGCAGCCTGCTGGGACTAGTATCCTACAATGAGCAGTTCTTC. It codes for CASSLLGLVSYNEQFF.

The V call is TRBV9, the J call TRBJ2-3, with no clear D. Trimming took 0 bases from V and 6 from J, leaving 8 bases between them. Germline V gene lookup returns CDR1 SGDLS and CDR2 YYNGEE. The CDR3 has 13 residues. The chain's CDR3 is CASSVGIRDTQYF. The CDR3 DNA sequence: TGTGCCAGCAGCGTAGGTATAAGGGATACGCAGTATTTT.

This clonotype was seen repeatedly, ten times or more. The gene calls are TRBV7-9 and TRBJ2-7; 7 bases are a match to TRBD1. The germline V gene has CDR1 SEHNR and CDR2 FQNEAQ (reference sequence). Trimming removed 5 bases from V and 2 bases from J; junction bases left unmatched: 9. The CDR3 loop spans 15 amino acids. CDR3 sequence (DNA): TGTGCCAGCAGCCATAACGACAGGGCCCCCTACGAGCAGTACTTC. Residues: CASSHNDRAPYEQYF.

Note on this clonotype: A far larger clone lies a single base away; this is likely a read error. The chain employs TRBV6-1 and TRBJ1-2; D call uncertain. CDR3 length: 12 amino acids. Between the trimmed V and J ends, which lost 3 bases and 6 bases, there was a span of 8 bases. Germline V CDR1 and CDR2: MNHNS, SASEGT. CDR3 in DNA: TGTGCCAGCAGTGAGTGGGCAGATGGCTACACCTTC. This codes for CASSEWADGYTF.

This clonotype occurred many times. The rearrangement uses TRBV29-1 and TRBJ1-5; TRBD1 aligns across 10 bases. Germline values: CDR1 SQVTM, CDR2 ANQGSEA. The ends lost 7 bases at V and 5 bases at J; junction bases unmatched: 5. The CDR3 spans 13 residues. The CDR3 DNA is TGCAGCGCCGGGGACAGGGGTGATCAGCCCCAGCATTTT. Its translation is CSAGDRGDQPQHF.

This clonotype showed up many times. The V gene is TRBV12-3 or TRBV12-4, the J gene TRBJ2-7; TRBD2 is a possible D gene (7 bases). V gave up 4 bases and J gave up 2 bases, with 15 bases separating them. This CDR3 is built from 15 residues. The CDR3 is CASSYGGGRAYEQYF. CDR3 DNA sequence: TGTGCCAGCAGTTATGGGGGGGGGCGAGCCTACGAGCAGTACTTC.

About this clonotype: An end of the junction differs from the germline gene, which may be a read error. V is TRBV11-3 and J is TRBJ2-7; TRBD2 might be the D (5 bases). Germline loops: CDR1 SGHNT, CDR2 YENEEA. This CDR3 region has 16 residues. CDR3 loop: CASGFSQRTDTYEQYF. The CDR3 nucleotides read TGTGCCAGCGGCTTTTCTCAGCGGACTGATACCTACGAGCAGTACTTC.

This clonotype was seen only a few times. The chain has TRBV29-1 and TRBJ2-3; 7 nucleotides align to TRBD1. Losses at the gene ends were 7 bases for V and 7 bases for J; bases not matched to a gene: 11. Germline V CDR1 and CDR2: SQVTM, ANQGSEA. The CDR3 contains 13 residues. This chain's CDR3 is CSGDRASPNTQYF. The CDR3 region has the DNA TGCAGCGGAGACAGGGCATCTCCGAATACGCAGTATTTT.

V is TRBV6-1 and J is TRBJ1-2; D gene ambiguous. Germline-derived CDR1 and CDR2 are MNHNS and SASEGT. V lost 6 bases and J 4 bases, leaving 18 bases between the germline ends. The CDR3 totals 15 residues. The CDR3 loop reads CASSPRYLSGYGYTF. The CDR3 bases are TGTGCCAGCAGCCCCCGCTACTTGTCGGGCTATGGCTACACCTTC.

The chain couples TRBV5-1 to TRBJ1-1, with D tentatively TRBD1 (5 bases). Germline CDR1 and CDR2: SGHRS and YFSETQ. The CDR3 length is 15 residues. Deletions cut 0 bases from V and 1 base from J, with 10 bases between. Here the CDR3 reads CASSLVSGQNTEAFF. For the CDR3, the DNA is TGCGCCAGCAGCTTGGTTAGCGGACAGAACACTGAAGCTTTCTTT.

This clonotype showed up many times. This sequence joins TRBV19 and TRBJ1-2; 12 bases are shared with TRBD1. Germline-derived CDR1 and CDR2 are LNHDA and SQIVND (reference sequence). With 8 bases clipped from V and 4 bases from J, the junction kept 8 bases outside the gene matches. CDR3 length: 15 amino acids. CDR3 region: CASGVGTGGAYGYTF. DNA for the CDR3: TGTGCCAGTGGAGTTGGGACAGGGGGCGCCTATGGCTACACCTTC.

This clonotype was detected a few times. In nucleotides, the CDR3 is TGTGCCAGCTCACCCCGGTTAGCGGGAGAAATCAACGAGCAGTACTTC. It is translated as CASSPRLAGEINEQYF. This sequence joins TRBV18 and TRBJ2-7, with TRBD2 matching 9 bases. V lost 3 bases to trimming and J lost 5 bases; unmatched junction nucleotides: 11. The V gene's germline CDR1 is KGHSH and CDR2 LQKENI. CDR3 length equals 16 residues.

This clonotype was recorded many times. The CDR3: CASTDRGMNTEAFF. CDR3 DNA sequence: TGTGCCAGCACGGACAGGGGGATGAACACTGAAGCTTTCTTT. The chain couples TRBV2 to TRBJ1-1; 10 bases line up with TRBD1. Germline V gene lookup returns CDR1 SNHLY and CDR2 FYNNEI. The CDR3 runs 14 residues. J gave up 0 bases and V 7 bases, and 2 bases lay outside the gene matches.

V and J are TRBV6-2 or TRBV6-3 and TRBJ2-2; the match to TRBD2 covers 8 bases. Per germline, CDR1 MNHEY and CDR2 SVGEGT. With V trimmed by 3 bases and J by 4 bases, 10 bases remained unmatched. The CDR3 length is 17 residues. CDR3 nucleotide sequence: TGTGCCAGCAGTTATACTAAGCGGGGGTCCATCACCGGGGAGCTGTTTTTT. As protein: CASSYTKRGSITGELFF.

This clonotype has ten or more counts. This chain joins TRBV28 and TRBJ2-6; D is unclear. The V and J ends lost 6 bases and 2 bases respectively, with 5 bases between them. The length of the CDR3 is 13 residues. The V gene's germline CDR1 is MDHEN and CDR2 SYDVKM. Here the CDR3 reads CASSFAGANVLTF. In DNA, the CDR3 is TGTGCCAGCAGCTTCGCTGGGGCCAACGTCCTGACTTTC.

This clonotype has a handful of counts. V and J are TRBV29-1 and TRBJ1-2, with D uncertain. Deletions cut 7 bases from V and 8 bases from J, with 8 bases between. Germline V gene sequence: CDR1 SQVTM, CDR2 ANQGSEA. This CDR3 has 9 residues. The CDR3 sequence is CSASEGYTF. DNA for the CDR3: TGCAGCGCCTCGGAGGGCTACACCTTC.

This clonotype was picked up a small number of times. The V and J genes are TRBV6-9 and TRBJ1-5; perhaps TRBD1 as D (5 bases). Per the germline V gene, CDR1 is MNHGY and CDR2 is SVAAGI. Trimming left V 3 bases short and J 0 bases short, with 15 bases between. This CDR3 is 17 amino acids long. For the CDR3, the DNA is TGTGCCAGCAGTTACCGAGACAGCCCTTATAGCAATCAGCCCCAGCATTTT. This gives the protein CASSYRDSPYSNQPQHF.

This clonotype was seen a few times. The chain has TRBV9 and TRBJ1-4; possible D gene TRBD1, 6 bases. Trimming left V 4 bases short and J 7 bases short, with 17 bases between. CDR3 size: 15 residues. From germline, CDR1 is SGDLS and CDR2 YYNGEE. CDR3 loop: CASSPGGGPSEKLFF. The CDR3 region has the DNA TGTGCCAGCAGCCCCGGCGGGGGGCCTAGTGAAAAACTGTTTTTT.

This clonotype occurred many times. The chain couples TRBV28 to TRBJ2-7; TRBD2 agrees at 8 bases. The CDR3 sequence is 14 residues long. Looked up from germline, CDR1 is MDHEN and CDR2 is SYDVKM. With V trimmed by 2 bases and J by 5 bases, 5 bases remained unmatched. The CDR3 nucleotides are TGTGCCAGCAGTTTAAGGGCGGGAGGACACGAGCAGTACTTC. The encoded protein is CASSLRAGGHEQYF.

In this sample, this clonotype turned up many times. This sequence joins TRBV20-1 and TRBJ1-1; 7 positions match TRBD1. CDR1 is DFQATT and CDR2 is SNEGSKA in the germline V gene (reference sequence). CDR3 length: 12 amino acids. J was trimmed by 10 bases and V by 4 bases; bases with no gene match: 9. The CDR3: CSAIEGGKGAFF. CDR3 DNA: TGCAGTGCTATAGAAGGGGGCAAGGGAGCTTTCTTT.

This clonotype was seen repeatedly, ten times or more. The CDR3 DNA reads as TGTGCCTGCCCGACAGGGCTAAGTGGCTACACCTTC. Translating it yields CACPTGLSGYTF. The chain links TRBV30 to TRBJ1-2; TRBD1 matches 7 bases. The germline gives CDR1 GTSNPN, CDR2 SVGIG (reference sequence). The CDR3 has 12 amino acids. V lost 6 bases and J lost 7; bases outside the gene matches: 8.